Listed below are T cell receptor beta chains from one sample, sequenced in a study of blood T cells in healthy people across ages. TCRdb used MiXCR to reprocess the 5' RACE reads, holding one entry per CDR3 protein. The top ten hold about 32% of the sample, which has some 640,000 distinct CDR3 sequences, roughly 49% seen once. Material for sequencing was blood. Receptors originate from a woman aged 55 to 70 in good health. Each CDR3 is given without its conserved first and last residue. A row's size may be missing; if present it is once, few, many or a size class.

CDR3 length: 14
J gene: TRBJ2-7
V gene: TRBV4-3
clone size: NA
CDR3 protein: ASSQGGGRLFNEQY

CDR3 length: 14
J gene: TRBJ2-7
V gene: TRBV20-1
clone size: few
CDR3 protein: SARDRGNLNSYEQY

CDR3 length: 13
J gene: TRBJ2-5
V gene: TRBV20-1
clone size: NA
CDR3 protein: SARGWSGAQETQY

CDR3 length: 11
J gene: TRBJ2-3
V gene: TRBV29-1
clone size: NA
CDR3 protein: SVEGTSTDTQY

CDR3 length: 15
J gene: TRBJ2-6
V gene: TRBV18
clone size: NA
CDR3 protein: ASSPKDSSSGANVLT

CDR3 length: 14
J gene: TRBJ2-5
V gene: TRBV28
clone size: NA
CDR3 protein: ASSYRGGALYNEQY

CDR3 length: 11
J gene: TRBJ1-1
V gene: TRBV7-8
clone size: NA
CDR3 protein: ASRGGGNTEAF

CDR3 length: 12
J gene: TRBJ1-2
V gene: TRBV7-2
clone size: few
CDR3 protein: ASSLARGLDGYT

CDR3 length: 15
J gene: TRBJ2-3
V gene: TRBV5-1
clone size: NA
CDR3 protein: ASSIQPGVVSADTQY

CDR3 length: 14
J gene: TRBJ1-1
V gene: TRBV27
clone size: NA
CDR3 protein: ASSFRQGIMNTEAF

CDR3 length: 13
J gene: TRBJ2-5
V gene: TRBV5-4
clone size: NA
CDR3 protein: ASSTILPGQETQY

CDR3 length: 15
J gene: TRBJ2-7
V gene: TRBV6-6
clone size: few
CDR3 protein: ASSYGASSGLAYEQY

CDR3 length: 12
J gene: TRBJ2-3
V gene: TRBV5-1
clone size: NA
CDR3 protein: ASSFAGPSDTQY

CDR3 length: 13
J gene: TRBJ1-5
V gene: TRBV20-1
clone size: NA
CDR3 protein: SATLQGIRNQPQH

CDR3 length: 14
J gene: TRBJ2-7
V gene: TRBV7-2
clone size: NA
CDR3 protein: ASSPKEGDGKYEQY

CDR3 length: 10
J gene: TRBJ2-5
V gene: TRBV6-2/TRBV6-3
clone size: NA
CDR3 protein: ASSTTRETQY

CDR3 length: 13
J gene: TRBJ1-6
V gene: TRBV2
clone size: once
CDR3 protein: ASSLDGRLNSPLH

CDR3 length: 14
J gene: NA
V gene: TRBV6-6
clone size: few
CDR3 protein: ASSRTGQGGIGTQY

CDR3 length: 14
J gene: TRBJ1-1
V gene: TRBV7-2
clone size: NA
CDR3 protein: ASSFPVDSLNTEAF

CDR3 length: 18
J gene: TRBJ2-4
V gene: TRBV21-1
clone size: NA
CDR3 protein: ASSKAPGGRRALAKNIQY

CDR3 length: 18
J gene: TRBJ2-1
V gene: TRBV5-1
clone size: few
CDR3 protein: ASSPEGGTSGGSSYNEQF

CDR3 length: 14
J gene: TRBJ1-2
V gene: TRBV7-2
clone size: few
CDR3 protein: ASSFAGTGVNYGYT

CDR3 length: 14
J gene: TRBJ1-1
V gene: TRBV5-4
clone size: NA
CDR3 protein: ASSPPSINGRTEAF

CDR3 length: 11
J gene: TRBJ2-7
V gene: TRBV29-1
clone size: few
CDR3 protein: SVVVTGIGEQY

CDR3 length: 13
J gene: TRBJ1-2
V gene: TRBV27
clone size: NA
CDR3 protein: ASTRKLGWAGGYT

CDR3 length: 10
J gene: TRBJ2-5
V gene: TRBV29-1
clone size: NA
CDR3 protein: SVWREQETQY

CDR3 length: 13
J gene: TRBJ2-2
V gene: TRBV11-3
clone size: few
CDR3 protein: ASSLQNMGTGELF

CDR3 length: 13
J gene: TRBJ2-7
V gene: TRBV29-1
clone size: NA
CDR3 protein: SVERSGPGGYEQY

CDR3 length: 13
J gene: TRBJ2-7
V gene: TRBV7-9
clone size: few
CDR3 protein: ASSFGGGNNYEQY

CDR3 length: 12
J gene: NA
V gene: TRBV11-3
clone size: few
CDR3 protein: ASSRDSTYNEQY

CDR3 length: 11
J gene: TRBJ2-1
V gene: TRBV7-7
clone size: once
CDR3 protein: ASGSSSGNEQL

CDR3 length: 11
J gene: TRBJ1-3
V gene: TRBV20-1
clone size: NA
CDR3 protein: SARTGYGNTIY

CDR3 length: 13
J gene: TRBJ2-3
V gene: TRBV20-1
clone size: few
CDR3 protein: SARALAGATDTQY

CDR3 length: 13
J gene: TRBJ1-6
V gene: TRBV12-3/TRBV12-4
clone size: few
CDR3 protein: ASSFYPAQGSPLH

CDR3 length: 10
J gene: TRBJ1-1
V gene: TRBV20-1
clone size: NA
CDR3 protein: SASGVDTEAF

CDR3 length: 12
J gene: TRBJ2-3
V gene: TRBV29-1
clone size: few
CDR3 protein: SVGTSGFTDTQY

CDR3 length: 14
J gene: TRBJ2-5
V gene: TRBV29-1
clone size: few
CDR3 protein: SVEGIWTSGVGSQY

CDR3 length: 12
J gene: TRBJ1-2
V gene: TRBV6-6
clone size: NA
CDR3 protein: ASSYTELNYGYT

CDR3 length: 12
J gene: TRBJ2-7
V gene: TRBV7-9
clone size: NA
CDR3 protein: ASSLGRGSHEQY

CDR3 length: 9
J gene: TRBJ2-1
V gene: TRBV10-3
clone size: few
CDR3 protein: AITRNNEQF

CDR3 length: 14
J gene: TRBJ1-3
V gene: TRBV12-3/TRBV12-4
clone size: NA
CDR3 protein: ASTYIQGSSGNTIY

CDR3 length: 14
J gene: NA
V gene: TRBV15
clone size: NA
CDR3 protein: ATSRDGVTGKETQY

CDR3 length: 12
J gene: TRBJ1-1
V gene: TRBV20-1
clone size: NA
CDR3 protein: SARGWNANSEAF

CDR3 length: 14
J gene: TRBJ1-2
V gene: TRBV3-1
clone size: NA
CDR3 protein: ASSQGGQGVRYGYT

CDR3 length: 11
J gene: TRBJ1-1
V gene: TRBV5-1
clone size: once
CDR3 protein: ASTLTGDTEAF

CDR3 length: 12
J gene: TRBJ2-7
V gene: TRBV3-1
clone size: NA
CDR3 protein: ASSHHGTNYEQY

CDR3 length: 13
J gene: TRBJ1-4
V gene: TRBV18
clone size: NA
CDR3 protein: ASSPIQGTNEKLF

CDR3 length: 12
J gene: TRBJ2-7
V gene: TRBV7-2
clone size: few
CDR3 protein: ASSSGWLGYEQY

CDR3 length: 13
J gene: TRBJ1-2
V gene: TRBV29-1
clone size: NA
CDR3 protein: SVGGTALANYGYT

CDR3 length: 14
J gene: TRBJ2-7
V gene: TRBV3-1
clone size: NA
CDR3 protein: ASATAETLYPYEQY

CDR3 length: 12
J gene: TRBJ1-4
V gene: TRBV4-2
clone size: NA
CDR3 protein: ASSQVGTGEKLF

CDR3 length: 14
J gene: TRBJ2-5
V gene: TRBV9
clone size: NA
CDR3 protein: ASSPRAIWHGETQY

CDR3 length: 12
J gene: TRBJ2-3
V gene: TRBV13
clone size: NA
CDR3 protein: ASSSQRSTDTQY